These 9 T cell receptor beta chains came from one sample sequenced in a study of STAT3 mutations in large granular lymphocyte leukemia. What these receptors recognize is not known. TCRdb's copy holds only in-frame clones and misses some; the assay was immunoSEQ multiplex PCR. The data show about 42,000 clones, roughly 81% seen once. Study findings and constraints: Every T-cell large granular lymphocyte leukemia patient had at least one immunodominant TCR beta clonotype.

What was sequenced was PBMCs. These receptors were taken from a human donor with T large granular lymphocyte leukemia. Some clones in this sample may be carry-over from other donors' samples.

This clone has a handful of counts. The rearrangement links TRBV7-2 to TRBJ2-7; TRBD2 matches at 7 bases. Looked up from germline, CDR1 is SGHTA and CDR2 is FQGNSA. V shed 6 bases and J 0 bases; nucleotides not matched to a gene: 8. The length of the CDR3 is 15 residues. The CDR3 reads CASRLQAGSSYEQYF. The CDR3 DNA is TGTGCCAGCAGACTCCAAGCGGGGAGCTCCTACGAGCAGTACTTC.

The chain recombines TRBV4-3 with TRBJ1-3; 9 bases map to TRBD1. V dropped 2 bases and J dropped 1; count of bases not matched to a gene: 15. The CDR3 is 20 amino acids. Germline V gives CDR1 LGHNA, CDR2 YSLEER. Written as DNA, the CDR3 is TGCGCCAGCAGCCAATATCAGGCTAAAACAGGGGGCACGTCTGGAAACACCATATATTTT. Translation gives CASSQYQAKTGGTSGNTIYF.

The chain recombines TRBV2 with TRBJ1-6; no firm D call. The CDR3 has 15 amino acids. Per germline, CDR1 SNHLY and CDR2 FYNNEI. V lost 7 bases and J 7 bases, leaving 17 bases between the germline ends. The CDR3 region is CASTPGGSLNSPLHF. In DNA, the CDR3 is TGTGCCAGCACACCCGGTGGCAGCCTAAATTCACCCCTCCACTTT.

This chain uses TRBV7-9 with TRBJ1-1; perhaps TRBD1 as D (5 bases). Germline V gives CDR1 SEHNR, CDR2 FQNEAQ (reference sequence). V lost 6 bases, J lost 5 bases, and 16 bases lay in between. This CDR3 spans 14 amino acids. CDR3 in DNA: TGTGCCAGCAGGGGGGAGAGTCCCAGGACTGAAGCTTTCTTT. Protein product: CASRGESPRTEAFF.

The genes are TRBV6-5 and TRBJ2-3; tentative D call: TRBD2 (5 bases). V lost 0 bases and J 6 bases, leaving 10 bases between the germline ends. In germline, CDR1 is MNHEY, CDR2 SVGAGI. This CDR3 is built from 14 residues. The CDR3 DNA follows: TGTGCCAGCAGTTACTCAACTAGTGTCGATACGCAGTATTTT. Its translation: CASSYSTSVDTQYF.

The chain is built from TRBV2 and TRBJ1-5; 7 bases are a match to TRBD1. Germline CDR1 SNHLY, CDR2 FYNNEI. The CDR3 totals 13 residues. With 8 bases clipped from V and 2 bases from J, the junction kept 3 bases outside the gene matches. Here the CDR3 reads CASGTGGNQPQHF. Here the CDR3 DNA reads TGTGCCAGCGGCACAGGGGGCAATCAGCCCCAGCATTTT.

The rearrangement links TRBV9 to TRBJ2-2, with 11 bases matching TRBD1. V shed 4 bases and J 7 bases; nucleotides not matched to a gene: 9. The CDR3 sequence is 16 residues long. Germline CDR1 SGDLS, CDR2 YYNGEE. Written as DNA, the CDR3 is TGTGCCAGCAGCCCCCCCGGGACAGGGGGGGTCGGGGAGCTGTTTTTT. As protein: CASSPPGTGGVGELFF.

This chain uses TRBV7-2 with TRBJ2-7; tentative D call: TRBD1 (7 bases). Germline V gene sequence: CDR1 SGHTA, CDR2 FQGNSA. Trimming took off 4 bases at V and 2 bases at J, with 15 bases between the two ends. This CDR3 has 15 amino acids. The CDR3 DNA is TGTGCCAGCAGCTCAGGGGGGCCCGGAGCCTACGAGCAGTACGTC. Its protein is CASSSGGPGAYEQYV.

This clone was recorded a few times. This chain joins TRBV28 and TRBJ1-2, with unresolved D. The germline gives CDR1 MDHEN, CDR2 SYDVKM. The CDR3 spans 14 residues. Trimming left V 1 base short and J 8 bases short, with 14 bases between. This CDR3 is CASSLLYTGPGYTF. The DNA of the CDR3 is TGTGCCAGCAGTTTATTATACACCGGACCCGGCTACACCTTC.